This TCR beta chain is from a study of Graves' ophthalmopathy and Graves' hyperthyroidism. RNA transcripts provided the template for amplifying TCR beta CDR3 regions. First-round RT-PCR with HTBI primers preceded a second-round multiplex PCR. TCRdb independently ran MiXCR on the multiplex PCR reads; one entry per CDR3 protein. Here the sample spans over 150,000 distinct CDR3 sequences, more than 30% being singletons. The table lists this clonotype with a few counts. Source material: peripheral blood. The clonotype was recovered from a woman aged 35 to 49 with Graves' ophthalmopathy.

Written as DNA, the CDR3 is TGTGCCAGCACCGAGTCCGGGCCCCAGCATTTT. This gives the protein CASTESGPQHF. The rearrangement joins TRBV12-3 or TRBV12-4 to TRBJ1-5, with D unclear. The CDR3 sequence is 11 residues long. Trimming left V 7 bases short and J 9 bases short, with 10 bases between.